This passage covers 17 T cell receptor beta chains from one sample sequenced in a study of T cells after posttransplantation cyclophosphamide. Sequenced by immunoSEQ multiplex PCR; TCRdb stores in-frame clones only, minus some. Here the sample spans about 21,000 clones, roughly 98% being singletons. Sequencing was performed on naive CD8+ T cells sorted from PBMCs. The receptor source for this set is a middle-aged man in good health, CMV-negative, and a related stem cell transplant donor.

This sequence joins TRBV4-2 and TRBJ2-1; a weak D match, TRBD2 (5 bases). Germline assignment: CDR1 LGHNA and CDR2 YNFKEQ. This CDR3 is 16 amino acids long. Trimming took 2 bases from V and 0 from J, leaving 11 bases between them. The CDR3, as DNA: TGTGCCAGCAGCCAACAGCGGTTCAGCTCCTACAATGAGCAGTTCTTC. Its protein product is CASSQQRFSSYNEQFF.

The chain is built from TRBV11-2 and TRBJ2-3; D is undetermined. V was shortened by 3 bases and J by 6 bases, with 4 bases between the two germline ends. Germline V lookup: CDR1 SGHAT, CDR2 FQNNGV. CDR3 length equals 11 residues. In DNA form, the CDR3 reads TGTGCCAGCAGCTTTTCGGATACGCAGTATTTT. It translates to CASSFSDTQYF.

A single count supports this clone. CDR3 protein: CATSTGGGLYTEAFF. For the CDR3, the DNA is TGTGCCACCTCGACCGGCGGGGGGCTATACACTGAAGCTTTCTTT. V and J are TRBV19 and TRBJ1-1; a possible D gene is TRBD1 (6 bases). The CDR3 loop spans 15 amino acids. CDR1 and CDR2 from the germline V gene are LNHDA and SQIVND (reference sequence). V was trimmed by 10 bases and J by 3 bases, leaving 21 bases between them.

The V and J genes are TRBV11-2 and TRBJ2-3; perhaps TRBD2 as D (5 bases). V was cut by 5 bases and J by 2 bases, with 14 bases left in between. Germline loops: CDR1 SGHAT, CDR2 FQNNGV. This CDR3 is built from 15 residues. In DNA form, the CDR3 reads TGTGCCAGCAGCCCCCGGGGATATGACACAGATACGCAGTATTTT. This sequence encodes CASSPRGYDTDTQYF.

A word on this clone: This same CDR3 is encoded by further DNA sequences in the sample. The chain is built from TRBV9 and TRBJ2-1; 9 bases agree with TRBD2. The germline V gene encodes CDR1 SGDLS and CDR2 YYNGEE. J was trimmed by 2 bases and V by 0 bases; bases with no gene match: 0. The CDR3 consists of 15 residues. As DNA, the CDR3 is TGTGCCAGCAGCGTAGGGACTAGCGCCTACAATGAGCAGTTCTTC. This encodes CASSVGTSAYNEQFF.

The chain carries TRBV11-2 and TRBJ2-7; possible D gene TRBD1, 6 bases. The CDR3 length is 18 residues. The germline gives CDR1 SGHAT, CDR2 FQNNGV. The germline V and J ends were trimmed by 4 bases and 2 bases, with 24 bases remaining between them. CDR3 protein: CASSSPDGVGTPAYEQYF. In nucleotides, the CDR3 is TGTGCCAGCAGCTCCCCCGACGGGGTCGGGACACCCGCCTACGAGCAGTACTTC.

The chain recombines TRBV27 with TRBJ1-5; weak D call: TRBD1 (6 bases). CDR1 and CDR2 from the germline V gene are MNHEY and SMNVEV (reference sequence). The CDR3 spans 16 residues. Trimming removed 0 bases from V and 3 bases from J, with 12 bases in between. The CDR3 nucleotides read TGTGCCAGCAGTTTATCCTGGACAGAACCCAATCAGCCCCAGCATTTT. Translating gives CASSLSWTEPNQPQHF.

The chain uses TRBV19 and TRBJ1-5, with D possibly being TRBD1 (6 bases). In germline, CDR1 is LNHDA, CDR2 SQIVND (reference sequence). V gave up 3 bases and J gave up 2 bases, with 11 bases separating them. This CDR3 contains 15 residues. The CDR3 loop is CASSIVRGGNQPQHF. The CDR3 DNA is TGTGCCAGTAGTATCGTCAGGGGAGGCAATCAGCCCCAGCATTTT.

The rearrangement joins TRBV11-3 to TRBJ2-7; D is possibly TRBD2 (6 bases). The CDR3 sequence is 13 residues long. The ends were cut back, 3 bases at V and 0 bases at J, with 6 bases in the middle. CDR1 and CDR2 (germline): SGHNT, YENEEA. CDR3 protein: CASSFSGSYEQYF. CDR3 DNA: TGTGCCAGCAGCTTTAGCGGCTCCTACGAGCAGTACTTC.

The gene calls are TRBV6-5 and TRBJ1-1; the match to TRBD1 covers 7 bases. The CDR3 has 14 residues. Germline V lookup: CDR1 MNHEY, CDR2 SVGAGI. J gave up 3 bases and V 2 bases, and 3 bases lay outside the gene matches. CDR3 bases: TGTGCCAGCAGTTACAACAGGGGAGACACTGAAGCTTTCTTT. This sequence encodes CASSYNRGDTEAFF.

The chain links TRBV19 to TRBJ2-1; 7 bases map to TRBD2. CDR1 and CDR2 (germline): LNHDA, SQIVND (reference sequence). There are 15 residues in the CDR3. V shed 2 bases, J shed 8 bases, and the junction held 9 bases outside the gene matches. The CDR3 here is CASSILAGEWYEQFF. The CDR3 DNA reads TGTGCCAGTAGTATACTGGCGGGAGAATGGTATGAGCAGTTCTTC.

The chain combines TRBV7-3 with TRBJ2-5; 7 nucleotides agree with TRBD1. J lost 2 bases, V lost 5 bases, and 8 bases had no gene match. Looked up from germline, CDR1 is SGHTA and CDR2 is FQGTGA. The CDR3 consists of 15 residues. The DNA of the CDR3 is TGTGCCAGCAGCCCCACCTCAGGGGGACAAGAGACCCAGTACTTC. This translates into CASSPTSGGQETQYF.

The V call is TRBV29-1, the J call TRBJ2-6; TRBD2 aligns across 7 bases. Germline assignment: CDR1 SQVTM and CDR2 ANQGSEA. After removal of 0 bases from V and 0 bases from J, the junction contained 5 bases not matched to a gene. This CDR3 contains 17 residues. The CDR3 nucleotides are TGCAGCGTTGAAGAGAGAAGGGAGGGCTCTGGGGCCAACGTCCTGACTTTC. It codes for CSVEERREGSGANVLTF.

The rearrangement uses TRBV28 and TRBJ1-2; D may be TRBD1 (6 bases). V was cut by 6 bases and J by 8 bases, with 19 bases left in between. The CDR3 contains 14 residues. Germline values: CDR1 MDHEN, CDR2 SYDVKM. CDR3 amino acids: CASRLQGGPWGYTF. CDR3 DNA sequence: TGTGCCAGCAGGTTACAGGGAGGGCCTTGGGGCTACACCTTC.

This chain joins TRBV19 and TRBJ1-4; D is unclear. The germline V and J ends were trimmed by 6 bases and 4 bases, with 15 bases remaining between them. From germline, CDR1 is LNHDA and CDR2 SQIVND (reference sequence). The CDR3 covers 15 residues. The CDR3 reads CASSPVAGGNEKLFF. The CDR3 DNA sequence: TGTGCCAGTAGCCCTGTAGCAGGAGGTAATGAAAAACTGTTTTTT.

The V gene is TRBV6-6, the J gene TRBJ2-2; D remains unclear. Per germline, CDR1 MNHNY and CDR2 SVGAGI (reference sequence). The CDR3 totals 13 residues. Between the trimmed V and J ends, which lost 4 bases and 6 bases, there was a span of 9 bases. CDR3 amino acids: CASSSAGAGELFF. The CDR3 DNA reads as TGTGCCAGCAGTTCCGCCGGTGCCGGGGAGCTGTTTTTT.

This chain links TRBV27 with TRBJ1-5, with 9 nucleotides matching TRBD1. The germline gives CDR1 MNHEY, CDR2 SMNVEV (reference sequence). V lost 3 bases, J lost 4 bases, and 4 bases stayed unmatched. CDR3 length: 15 residues. The CDR3 DNA reads as TGTGCCAGCAGTTTCGCTGGGACAGGGAATCAGCCCCAGCATTTT. Translated: CASSFAGTGNQPQHF.